The 15 T cell receptor beta chains listed next were all sequenced from one sample in a study of blood T cell repertoires in COVID-19. The assay was immunoSEQ multiplex PCR, and TCRdb's table has in-frame clones only and misses some. The table records 60,000 to 90,000 clones, 74% of them present only once. The sequenced sample consisted of peripheral blood. Receptors were obtained from a human donor with acute or convalescent COVID-19. The donor label of this sample is uncertain.

This clone showed up just a few times. J is TRBJ1-5 and V is TRBV28; possible D gene TRBD1, 6 bases. Germline V gene lookup returns CDR1 MDHEN and CDR2 SYDVKM. The V end lost 2 bases, the J end lost 6 bases, and 11 bases lay between the germline ends. This CDR3 comprises 14 residues. CDR3 in amino acids: CASSLPGETQPQHF. CDR3 DNA sequence: TGTGCCAGCAGTTTACCAGGGGAGACTCAGCCCCAGCATTTT.

The chain is built from TRBV12-3 or TRBV12-4 and TRBJ2-3, with 8 bases matching TRBD1. The CDR3 is made up of 12 amino acids. The junction had 0 bases not matched to a gene; V was cut back by 6 bases and J by 4 bases. This chain's CDR3 is CASRGQADTQYF. The CDR3 DNA reads as TGTGCCAGCAGGGGACAGGCAGATACGCAGTATTTT.

The V call is TRBV6-5, the J call TRBJ2-5; TRBD2 aligns across 8 bases. CDR1 and CDR2 (germline): MNHEY, SVGAGI. V lost 4 bases to trimming and J lost 1 base; unmatched junction nucleotides: 8. The length of the CDR3 is 16 residues. CDR3 region: CASSSWSAGAQETQYF. CDR3 coding DNA: TGTGCCAGCAGTTCCTGGTCAGCGGGAGCCCAAGAGACCCAGTACTTC.

The chain combines TRBV28 with TRBJ2-2; D may be TRBD2 (6 bases). Germline V gives CDR1 MDHEN, CDR2 SYDVKM. V lost 3 bases and J lost 4, with 12 bases in between. The CDR3 sequence is 15 residues long. CDR3 amino acids: CASSFSGAGTGELFF. For the CDR3, the DNA is TGTGCCAGCAGTTTCTCGGGAGCGGGCACCGGGGAGCTGTTTTTT.

A remark on this clone: One end of the junction does not line up with germline, which may come from a read error. The chain joins TRBV7-7 to TRBJ2-1, with D unresolved. This CDR3 spans 13 amino acids. Germline lookup yields CDR1 SSHAT and CDR2 FNYEAQ (reference sequence). CDR3 nucleotides: TGTGCTAGCAGCTTCGGTAGAGGCAATGAGCAGTTCTTC. It translates to CASSFGRGNEQFF.

The J gene is TRBJ2-7, the V gene TRBV27; the match to TRBD1 covers 8 bases. Unmatched junction bases numbered 2, after V lost 0 bases and J lost 1 base. CDR3 length: 15 residues. Germline CDR1 is MNHEY and CDR2 is SMNVEV (reference sequence). CDR3 DNA sequence: TGTGCCAGCAGTTTATCCGGACAGGGATCCTACGAGCAGTACTTC. It translates to CASSLSGQGSYEQYF.

This clone was counted once. The chain couples TRBV6-6 to TRBJ2-7; TRBD1 matches at 9 bases. This CDR3 comprises 15 residues. V lost 6 bases to trimming and J lost 3 bases; unmatched junction nucleotides: 9. Germline V gene lookup returns CDR1 MNHNY and CDR2 SVGAGI (reference sequence). CDR3 coding DNA: TGTGCCAGCAGCCTGACAGGGGGACTAAACTACGAGCAGTACGTC. Encoded protein: CASSLTGGLNYEQYV.

The chain recombines TRBV7-3 with TRBJ2-6; perhaps TRBD1 as D (5 bases). Looked up from germline, CDR1 is SGHTA and CDR2 is FQGTGA. Trimming left V 5 bases short and J 0 bases short, with 17 bases between. The CDR3 contains 18 residues. Here the CDR3 DNA reads TGTGCCAGCAGCCGCCGGACATCCAAGAGCTCTGGGGCCAACGTCCTGACTTTC. Its protein is CASSRRTSKSSGANVLTF.

The chain employs TRBV14 and TRBJ2-2; D call uncertain. The CDR3 loop spans 14 amino acids. The V gene lost 7 bases and the J gene lost 5 bases, with 14 bases spanning the gap. CDR1 SGHDN and CDR2 FVKESK come from the germline V gene. This CDR3 is CASTPRSGTGELFF. The DNA for the CDR3 is TGTGCCAGCACCCCCAGATCTGGTACCGGGGAGCTGTTTTTT.

The gene calls are TRBV7-9 and TRBJ2-7, with 8 bases matching TRBD1. Germline-derived CDR1 and CDR2 are SEHNR and FQNEAQ (reference sequence). J was trimmed by 2 bases and V by 6 bases; bases with no gene match: 6. The CDR3 sequence is 14 residues long. CDR3 DNA sequence: TGTGCCAGCAGTTCCCGGGACAGGACCTACGAGCAGTACTTC. It translates to CASSSRDRTYEQYF.

The chain links TRBV4-3 to TRBJ1-1, with D hard to call. Germline V gene data show CDR1 as LGHNA and CDR2 as YSLEER. The CDR3 extends over 14 amino acids. Trimming left V 1 base short and J 1 base short, with 7 bases between. Here the CDR3 DNA reads TGCGCCAGCAGCCAAGGATCCGGGAACACTGAAGCTTTCTTT. Protein sequence: CASSQGSGNTEAFF.

V gene TRBV7-2 combines with J gene TRBJ1-2; 7 positions agree with TRBD1. Germline V gives CDR1 SGHTA, CDR2 FQGNSA. V was pared by 5 bases and J by 4 bases, with 10 bases of the junction left unmatched. CDR3 length: 15 amino acids. The CDR3: CASSPTGQKVYGYTF. For the CDR3, the DNA is TGTGCCAGCAGCCCAACGGGACAGAAAGTCTATGGCTACACCTTC.

The chain joins TRBV12-3 or TRBV12-4 to TRBJ2-1; TRBD1 matches 7 bases. The J segment lost 4 bases and the V segment lost 6 bases, leaving 3 bases of the junction unmatched. The CDR3 sequence is 13 residues long. CDR3 sequence: CASSRGQYNEQFF. The DNA for the CDR3 is TGTGCCAGCAGCCGGGGACAGTACAATGAGCAGTTCTTC.

This chain uses TRBV24-1 with TRBJ1-5, with D possibly matching TRBD1 (5 bases). Germline lookup yields CDR1 KGHDR and CDR2 SFDVKD. The V end lost 6 bases, the J end lost 7 bases, and 12 bases lay between the germline ends. This CDR3 contains 13 residues. CDR3 region: CATSWGRGQPQHF. Here the CDR3 DNA reads TGTGCCACCAGTTGGGGGAGGGGACAGCCCCAGCATTTT.

The V and J genes are TRBV2 and TRBJ2-7; D is perhaps TRBD2 (7 bases). There are 19 residues in the CDR3. Germline lookup yields CDR1 SNHLY and CDR2 FYNNEI. The V end was cut by 2 bases, the J end by 3 bases, with 26 bases between. The CDR3 region is CASSERGSSGTTGGYEQYF. The CDR3 nucleotides read TGTGCCAGCAGTGAAAGGGGGTCTAGCGGTACCACGGGGGGCTACGAGCAGTACTTC.